Listed below are T cell receptor beta chains from one sample, sequenced in a study of blood T cell repertoires in COVID-19. Sequencing was performed with immunoSEQ multiplex PCR; in TCRdb, only in-frame clones are kept and a portion is missing. The sample contains around 250,000 clones, about four fifths of which appear only once. The specimen sequenced was peripheral blood. The receptors stem from a woman between 18 and 29 years old with acute or convalescent COVID-19. Each CDR3 is given with its conserved first and last residue. Fields, in order: clone size, J gene, V gene, D gene, CDR3 DNA, CDR3 protein. D genes are given only for firm matches. Some rows mark clone size as missing; the rest say once, few, many or name a class of expanded clone.

size: .; J: TRBJ2-7; V: TRBV27; D: TRBD1; DNA: TGTGCCAGCAGTCTAAAAGTCGAGACAGGGGTGTACTTC; CDR3: CASSLKVETGVYF
size: .; J: TRBJ1-2; V: TRBV5-8; D: .; DNA: TGTGCCAGCAGCTTCATTTGGACAGATTATGGCTACACCTTC; CDR3: CASSFIWTDYGYTF
size: .; J: TRBJ2-2; V: TRBV5-8; D: .; DNA: TGTGCCAGCAGCTTTATAGAAGGGGAGCTGTTTTTT; CDR3: CASSFIEGELFF
size: .; J: TRBJ2-7; V: TRBV20-1; D: .; DNA: TGCAGTGCTAGAGTCGGCTACGAGCAGTACTTC; CDR3: CSARVGYEQYF
size: .; J: TRBJ2-7; V: TRBV7-9; D: .; DNA: TGTGCCAGCAGCTATGAGGGAGCGGGTGAGCAGTACTTC; CDR3: CASSYEGAGEQYF
size: once; J: TRBJ2-7; V: TRBV7-9; D: TRBD1; DNA: TGTGCCAGCAGCTTAGCCGGGACAGGGAATTCCTACGAGCAGTACTTC; CDR3: CASSLAGTGNSYEQYF
size: .; J: TRBJ2-3; V: TRBV5-5; D: .; DNA: TGTGCCAGCAGATTGGTGACTTTCGCAGATACGCAGTATTTT; CDR3: CASRLVTFADTQYF
size: .; J: TRBJ2-5; V: TRBV9; D: .; DNA: TGTGCCAGCAGCGTAGCCGACAGGGGAGGGGAGACCCAGTACTTC; CDR3: CASSVADRGGETQYF
size: .; J: TRBJ1-1; V: TRBV5-4; D: .; DNA: TGTGCCAGCAGACATCCGGGACAGAACACTGAAGCTTTCTTT; CDR3: CASRHPGQNTEAFF
size: .; J: TRBJ2-2; V: TRBV9; D: .; DNA: TGTGCCAGCAGCGTATCGGCTAGCTGGAACACCGGGGAGCTGTTTTTT; CDR3: CASSVSASWNTGELFF
size: once; J: TRBJ2-5; V: TRBV11-2; D: .; DNA: TGTGCCAGCAGCTTAGGCTCCCTCGGTGAGACCCAGTACTTC; CDR3: CASSLGSLGETQYF
size: few; J: TRBJ2-7; V: TRBV27; D: TRBD1; DNA: TGTGCCAGCAGTCCTCGGACAGGGGGAGCCTACGAGCAGTACTTC; CDR3: CASSPRTGGAYEQYF
size: .; J: TRBJ2-7; V: TRBV7-2; D: .; DNA: TGTGCCAGCAGCACCCGGGAGGGGGCGTACGAGCAGTACTTC; CDR3: CASSTREGAYEQYF
size: .; J: TRBJ2-2; V: TRBV9; D: .; DNA: TGTGCCAGCAGCGCCCGCTTCGGAGTTGTGAACACCGGGGAGCTGTTTTTT; CDR3: CASSARFGVVNTGELFF
size: .; J: TRBJ1-1; V: TRBV7-9; D: .; DNA: TGTGCCAGCAGCAGCGCCACAGGATTGAACACTGAAGCTTTCTTT; CDR3: CASSSATGLNTEAFF
size: .; J: TRBJ1-2; V: TRBV6-5; D: TRBD1; DNA: TGTGCCAGCAGTTACCGGACAGGGAATGGCTACACCTTC; CDR3: CASSYRTGNGYTF
size: once; J: TRBJ2-7; V: TRBV4-3; D: .; DNA: TGCGCCAGCAGCCCTTCGTTGGGACTTAGCTCCTACGAGCAGTACTTC; CDR3: CASSPSLGLSSYEQYF
size: .; J: TRBJ1-4; V: TRBV14; D: .; DNA: TGTGCCAGCAGCCCTCGTCACTCAACTAATGAAAAACTGTTTTTT; CDR3: CASSPRHSTNEKLFF
size: .; J: TRBJ1-5; V: TRBV13; D: .; DNA: TGTGCCAGCAGCTTCCGCCAGGGCTTTAATCAGCCCCAGCATTTT; CDR3: CASSFRQGFNQPQHF
size: .; J: TRBJ1-1; V: TRBV3-1/TRBV3-2; D: .; DNA: TGTGCCAGCAGTCCCCCAGTCCCGAACACTGAAGCTTTCTTT; CDR3: CASSPPVPNTEAFF
size: .; J: TRBJ2-7; V: TRBV7-2; D: .; DNA: TGTGCCAGCAGCCGCGCAAGAATGGCCCGGGAACAACACTCCTACGAGCAGTACTTC; CDR3: CASSRARMAREQHSYEQYF
size: .; J: TRBJ2-7; V: TRBV7-9; D: TRBD1; DNA: TGTGCCAGCAGCTTAGCGATGTCCGGGACAGGTGCCTACGAGCAGTACTTC; CDR3: CASSLAMSGTGAYEQYF
size: .; J: TRBJ2-7; V: TRBV6-2/TRBV6-3; D: TRBD2; DNA: TGTGCCAGCAGTCTCGAGGCTAGCGGCCCCTTGGAGCAGTACTTC; CDR3: CASSLEASGPLEQYF
size: .; J: TRBJ2-2; V: TRBV5-4; D: TRBD1; DNA: TGTGCCAGCAGCCTGGGAGGGACAGGGTCGAACACCGGGGAGCTGTTTTTT; CDR3: CASSLGGTGSNTGELFF
size: .; J: TRBJ2-2; V: TRBV2; D: TRBD2; DNA: TGTGCCAGCAGTGAAGATAGCGGGGTGAACACCGGGGAGCTGTTTTTT; CDR3: CASSEDSGVNTGELFF
size: few; J: TRBJ2-7; V: TRBV19; D: TRBD2; DNA: TGTGCCAGTAGTATGGGGGGGACTAGCAGATACGAGCAGTACTTC; CDR3: CASSMGGTSRYEQYF
size: once; J: TRBJ1-4; V: TRBV3-1/TRBV3-2; D: .; DNA: TGTGCCAGCAGCCGAGTTAATGAAAAACTGTTTTTT; CDR3: CASSRVNEKLFF
size: .; J: TRBJ2-7; V: TRBV12-3/TRBV12-4; D: .; DNA: TGTGCCAGCAGTTTAAACAGAGCCTACGAGCAGTACTTC; CDR3: CASSLNRAYEQYF
size: .; J: TRBJ1-5; V: TRBV3-1/TRBV3-2; D: .; DNA: TGTGCCAGCAGTCGCAGGGGCAATCAGCCCCAGCATTTT; CDR3: CASSRRGNQPQHF
size: once; J: TRBJ2-2; V: TRBV19; D: TRBD2; DNA: TGTGCCAGTAGTGAAGCGGGGGGTGCCGGGGAGCTGTTTTTT; CDR3: CASSEAGGAGELFF
size: .; J: TRBJ2-5; V: TRBV5-8; D: TRBD2; DNA: TGTGCCAGCAGCCTGAAAGCGGGAGTGGAGACCCAGTACTTC; CDR3: CASSLKAGVETQYF
size: .; J: TRBJ2-1; V: TRBV9; D: TRBD2; DNA: TGTGCCAGCAGCGTAGGATCGCTAGCGGGATACAATGAGCAGTTCTTC; CDR3: CASSVGSLAGYNEQFF
size: .; J: TRBJ2-1; V: TRBV4-2; D: TRBD2; DNA: TGTGCCAGCAGCCAAGTCGGCGGGAGTTTCCCTGACTCCTACAATGAGCAGTTCTTC; CDR3: CASSQVGGSFPDSYNEQFF
size: .; J: TRBJ2-7; V: TRBV4-3; D: TRBD2; DNA: TGCGCCAGCAGCCAAGAAACTAGCGGGTTCTACGAGCAGTACTTC; CDR3: CASSQETSGFYEQYF
size: .; J: TRBJ2-1; V: TRBV6-2/TRBV6-3; D: .; DNA: TGTGCCAGCAGTTCCAGGACCGTAGACAGCCTGGCCAATGAGCAGTTCTTC; CDR3: CASSSRTVDSLANEQFF
size: .; J: TRBJ1-3; V: TRBV10-2; D: .; DNA: TGCGCCAGCACTGGTGGGGGGGCAGGAGAAAACACCATATATTTT; CDR3: CASTGGGAGENTIYF
size: .; J: TRBJ2-1; V: TRBV15; D: .; DNA: TGTGCCACCAGCAGGGGGGGATACAATGAGCAGTTCTTC; CDR3: CATSRGGYNEQFF
size: .; J: TRBJ2-3; V: TRBV18; D: TRBD2; DNA: TGTGCCAGCTCACCGCTTCTTGGGACTAGCCCGAACACAGATACGCAGTATTTT; CDR3: CASSPLLGTSPNTDTQYF
size: .; J: TRBJ2-1; V: TRBV2; D: TRBD1; DNA: TGTGCCAGAGGACAGGGGCTACTTCATGAGCAGTTCTTC; CDR3: CARGQGLLHEQFF
size: .; J: TRBJ2-7; V: TRBV5-1; D: TRBD1; DNA: TGCGCCAGCAGCTCAGGACAGGGTAACGAGCAGTACTTC; CDR3: CASSSGQGNEQYF
size: once; J: TRBJ2-2; V: TRBV18; D: .; DNA: TGTGCCAGCTCACCAAGGACTTACACCGGGGAGCTGTTTTTT; CDR3: CASSPRTYTGELFF
size: .; J: TRBJ1-1; V: TRBV7-2; D: .; DNA: TGTGCCAGCAGTCATTACACTGAAGCTTTCTTT; CDR3: CASSHYTEAFF
size: .; J: TRBJ1-2; V: TRBV27; D: .; DNA: TGTGCCACCCGATCGGGCGGGTTATATGGCTACACCTTC; CDR3: CATRSGGLYGYTF
size: .; J: TRBJ2-3; V: TRBV14; D: .; DNA: TGTGCCAGCAGCCAACAGTTCACAGATACGCAGTATTTT; CDR3: CASSQQFTDTQYF
size: .; J: TRBJ2-7; V: TRBV18; D: .; DNA: TGTGCCAGCTCACCCCCCGCAGGGAATTACGAGCAGTACTTC; CDR3: CASSPPAGNYEQYF
size: .; J: TRBJ2-7; V: TRBV27; D: TRBD1; DNA: TGTGCCAGCAGTCACACTTCTCGGGCAGGGGGCTACGAGCAGTACTTC; CDR3: CASSHTSRAGGYEQYF
size: .; J: TRBJ2-1; V: TRBV27; D: TRBD2; DNA: TGTGCCAGCAGTTTATCGAGACTAGCGGGACCCTACAATGAGCAGTTCTTC; CDR3: CASSLSRLAGPYNEQFF
size: .; J: TRBJ2-1; V: TRBV5-6; D: .; DNA: TGTGCCAGCAGCCTGGGGCTAGCCCCCAATGAGCAGTTCTTC; CDR3: CASSLGLAPNEQFF
size: .; J: TRBJ2-1; V: TRBV12-3/TRBV12-4; D: .; DNA: TGTGCCAGCAGTTTACCCGGGACACAAGAGCAGTTCTTC; CDR3: CASSLPGTQEQFF
size: .; J: TRBJ1-2; V: TRBV6-2/TRBV6-3; D: .; DNA: TGTGCCAGCAGTAAACAGGGTAACGGTGGCTACACCTTC; CDR3: CASSKQGNGGYTF
size: .; J: TRBJ2-1; V: TRBV7-2; D: .; DNA: TGTGCCAGCAGCGCAGACTACCTGCTTAAGGGAAATGAGCAGTTCTTC; CDR3: CASSADYLLKGNEQFF
size: .; J: TRBJ2-7; V: TRBV5-1; D: .; DNA: TGCGCCAGCTCGAAGCGAGGTGATCCTGGAGGGTTAGACAACGAGCAGTACTTC; CDR3: CASSKRGDPGGLDNEQYF
size: .; J: TRBJ2-3; V: TRBV21-1; D: .; DNA: TGTGCCAGCAGCAAACGGGGAGAAGGCACAGATACGCAGTATTTT; CDR3: CASSKRGEGTDTQYF
size: few; J: TRBJ2-5; V: TRBV29-1; D: .; DNA: TGCAGCGCCCTGGGGGGGGCGAGTTTGGAGACCCAGTACTTC; CDR3: CSALGGASLETQYF
size: .; J: TRBJ1-6; V: TRBV7-2; D: TRBD1; DNA: TGTGCCAGCAGCTCCTCGGACAGGAGATATTCACCCCTCCACTTT; CDR3: CASSSSDRRYSPLHF